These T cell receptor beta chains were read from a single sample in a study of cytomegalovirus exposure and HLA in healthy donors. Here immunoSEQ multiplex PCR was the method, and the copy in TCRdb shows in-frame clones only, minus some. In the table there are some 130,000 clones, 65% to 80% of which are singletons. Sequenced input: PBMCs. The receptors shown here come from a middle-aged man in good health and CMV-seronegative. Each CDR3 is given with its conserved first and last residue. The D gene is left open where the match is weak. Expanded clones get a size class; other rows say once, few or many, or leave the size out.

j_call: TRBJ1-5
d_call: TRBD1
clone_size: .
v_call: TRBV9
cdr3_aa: CASSALGGSNQPQHF
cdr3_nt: TGTGCCAGCAGCGCCCTAGGGGGCAGCAATCAGCCCCAGCATTTT

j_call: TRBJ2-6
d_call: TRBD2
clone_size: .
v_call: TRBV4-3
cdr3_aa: CASSQDRLAGSGANVLTF
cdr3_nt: TGCGCCAGCAGCCAAGATAGGCTAGCGGGCTCTGGGGCCAACGTCCTGACTTTC

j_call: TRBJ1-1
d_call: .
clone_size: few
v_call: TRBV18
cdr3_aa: CASSPLVRTEAFF
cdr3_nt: TGTGCCAGCTCACCGTTGGTGAGGACTGAAGCTTTCTTT

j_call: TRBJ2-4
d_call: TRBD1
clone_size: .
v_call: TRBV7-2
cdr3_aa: CASSSRTGGTKNIQYF
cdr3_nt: TGTGCCAGCAGCTCCCGGACAGGGGGAACCAAAAACATTCAGTACTTC

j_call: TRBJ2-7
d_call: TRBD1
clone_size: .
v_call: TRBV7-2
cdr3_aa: CASSPATGTGYEQYF
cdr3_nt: TGTGCCAGCAGCCCAGCAACCGGGACAGGCTACGAGCAGTACTTC

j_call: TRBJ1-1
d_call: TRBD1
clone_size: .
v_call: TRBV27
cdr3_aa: CASSLQGALNTEAFF
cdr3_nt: TGTGCCAGCAGCCTACAGGGGGCCCTGAACACTGAAGCTTTCTTT

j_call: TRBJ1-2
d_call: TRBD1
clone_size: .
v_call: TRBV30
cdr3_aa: CAWSVQGDYGYTF
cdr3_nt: TGTGCCTGGAGTGTACAGGGGGACTATGGCTACACCTTC

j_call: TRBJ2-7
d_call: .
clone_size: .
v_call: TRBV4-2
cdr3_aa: CASSQAPSYEQYF
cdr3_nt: TGTGCCAGCAGCCAAGCTCCCTCCTACGAGCAGTACTTC

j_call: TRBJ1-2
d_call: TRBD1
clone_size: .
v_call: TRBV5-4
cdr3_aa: CASSFLLDRSYPGYGYTF
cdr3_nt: TGTGCCAGCAGCTTCTTACTGGACAGGTCATACCCTGGCTATGGCTACACCTTC

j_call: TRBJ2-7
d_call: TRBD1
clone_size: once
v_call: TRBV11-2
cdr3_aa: CASSRTGGDEQYF
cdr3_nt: TGTGCCAGCAGCCGGACAGGGGGCGACGAGCAGTACTTC

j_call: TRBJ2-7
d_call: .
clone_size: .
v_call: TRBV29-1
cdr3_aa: CSVAAGPYEQYF
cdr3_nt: TGCAGCGTTGCCGCAGGCCCCTACGAGCAGTACTTC

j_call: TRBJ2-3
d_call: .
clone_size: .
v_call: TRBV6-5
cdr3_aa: CASSRSRGADTQYF
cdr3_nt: TGTGCCAGTTCGCGGTCACGTGGCGCAGATACGCAGTATTTT

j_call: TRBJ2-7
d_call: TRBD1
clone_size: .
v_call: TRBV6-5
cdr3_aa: CASSYSRQGDYYEQYF
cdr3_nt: TGTGCCAGCAGTTACTCGAGACAGGGGGATTACTACGAGCAGTACTTC

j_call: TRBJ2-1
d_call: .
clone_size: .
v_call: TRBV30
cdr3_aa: CAWGATTAAHNEQFF
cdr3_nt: TGTGCCTGGGGAGCAACCACAGCGGCCCACAATGAGCAGTTCTTC

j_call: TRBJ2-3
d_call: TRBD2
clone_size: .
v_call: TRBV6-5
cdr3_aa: CASQPLAGDTQYF
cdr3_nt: TGTGCCAGCCAACCCCTAGCGGGAGATACGCAGTATTTT

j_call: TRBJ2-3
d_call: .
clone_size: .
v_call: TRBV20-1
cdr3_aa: CSTNMDTQYF
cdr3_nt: TGCAGTACGAACATGGATACGCAGTATTTT

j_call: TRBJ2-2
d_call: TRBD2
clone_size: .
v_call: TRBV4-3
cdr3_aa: CASSQDPFIAGVPGELFF
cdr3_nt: TGCGCCAGCAGCCAAGATCCATTTATAGCGGGAGTACCCGGGGAGCTGTTTTTT

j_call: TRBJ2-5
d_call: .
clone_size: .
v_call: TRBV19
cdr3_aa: CASSFGLAETQYF
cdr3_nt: TGTGCCAGTAGTTTCGGGCTAGCGGAGACCCAGTACTTC

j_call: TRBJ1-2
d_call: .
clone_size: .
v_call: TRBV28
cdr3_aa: CASRAGTRNGYTF
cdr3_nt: TGTGCCAGCAGGGCCGGGACAAGGAATGGCTACACCTTC

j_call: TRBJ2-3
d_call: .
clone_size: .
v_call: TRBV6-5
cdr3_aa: CASSYGEGLTDTQYF
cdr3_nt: TGTGCCAGCAGTTATGGTGAGGGACTCACAGATACGCAGTATTTT

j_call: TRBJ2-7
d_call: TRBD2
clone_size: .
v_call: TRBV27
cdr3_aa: CASSLGTSGYEQYF
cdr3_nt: TGTGCCAGCAGTCTCGGGACTAGCGGTTACGAGCAGTACTTC

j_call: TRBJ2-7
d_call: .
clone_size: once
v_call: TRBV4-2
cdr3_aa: CASSQELRGEQYF
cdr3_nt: TGTGCCAGCAGCCAAGAATTGCGGGGCGAGCAGTACTTC

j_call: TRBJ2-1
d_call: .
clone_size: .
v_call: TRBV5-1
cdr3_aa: CASSTAGTRNEQFF
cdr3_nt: TGCGCCAGCAGCACAGCCGGGACTCGGAATGAGCAGTTCTTC

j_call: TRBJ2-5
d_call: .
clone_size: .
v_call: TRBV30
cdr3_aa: CAGNRGDETQYF
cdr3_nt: TGTGCCGGTAACCGCGGGGATGAGACCCAGTACTTC

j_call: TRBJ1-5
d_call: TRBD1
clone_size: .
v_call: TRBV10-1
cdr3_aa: CASSEWVTGDQPQHF
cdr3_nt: TGCGCCAGCAGTGAGTGGGTGACAGGGGATCAGCCCCAGCATTTT

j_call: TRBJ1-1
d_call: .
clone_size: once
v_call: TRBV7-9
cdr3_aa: CASSSTSPRAEAFF
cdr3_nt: TGTGCCAGCAGCTCCACAAGTCCTCGGGCTGAAGCTTTCTTT

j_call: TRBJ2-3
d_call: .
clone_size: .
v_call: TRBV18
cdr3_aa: CASSPPSLTDTQYF
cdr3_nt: TGTGCCAGCTCACCACCGTCACTCACAGATACGCAGTATTTT